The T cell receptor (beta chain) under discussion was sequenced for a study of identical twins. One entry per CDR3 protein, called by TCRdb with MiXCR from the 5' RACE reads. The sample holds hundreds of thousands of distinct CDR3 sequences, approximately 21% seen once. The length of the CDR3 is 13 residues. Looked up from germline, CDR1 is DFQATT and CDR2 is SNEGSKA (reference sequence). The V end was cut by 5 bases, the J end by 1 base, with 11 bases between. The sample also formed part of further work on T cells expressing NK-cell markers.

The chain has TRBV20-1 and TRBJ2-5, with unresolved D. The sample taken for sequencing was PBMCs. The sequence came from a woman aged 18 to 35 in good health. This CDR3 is CSAEVPLQETQYF. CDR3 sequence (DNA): TGCAGTGCTGAGGTACCCCTCCAAGAGACCCAGTACTTC.